This TCR beta chain is drawn from a study of a mutant IDH1 vaccine in newly diagnosed glioma. Study overall: Every participant had undergone radiotherapy, temozolomide, or both before, and most underwent both.

This clone was found once. Its antigen remains unknown. Described time point: week 35, safety follow-up. In the vaccine, a single dose held 300 ug of the mutant IDH1 20-mer peptide, along with topical imiquimod. The donors' diagnosis was new WHO grade 3 or 4 astrocytoma that was IDH1-mutant and ATRX-lost. Germline CDR1 LNHDA, CDR2 SQIVND (reference sequence). This CDR3 is built from 13 residues. V lost 3 bases and J lost 5, with 10 bases in between. The protocol was immunoSEQ multiplex PCR, while the TCRdb copy is restricted to in-frame clones and leaves out a portion. The sample has around 70,000 clones, around 82% seen once.

The source of this sequence is a young man with glioma. The specimen was PBMCs, collected from a glioma patient whose treatment included an IDH1 peptide vaccine. The chain couples TRBV19 to TRBJ2-5; D possibly corresponds to TRBD1 (6 bases). The CDR3 DNA is TGTGCCAGTAGTATCCTAAGGGGGGAGACCCAGTACTTC. Protein sequence: CASSILRGETQYF. Based on the CDR3 plus reference TRBV19 and TRBJ2-5, the full variable domain is DGGITQSPKYLFRKEGQNVTLSCEQNLNHDAMYWYRQDPGQGLRLIYYSQIVNDFQKGDIAEGYSVSREKKESFPLTVTSAQKNPTAFYLCASSILRGETQYFGPGTRLLVL.